This T cell receptor (beta chain) emerged from a study of T cell changes during pregnancy in multiple sclerosis. Germline CDR1 reads SGHNT; CDR2 reads YYREEE (reference sequence). The CDR3 is made up of 16 amino acids. The V gene end was trimmed by 4 bases and the J gene end by 3 bases; junction bases not matched to a gene: 10. Method: immunoSEQ multiplex PCR; TCRdb's copy keeps in-frame clones and lacks some. The table lists 40,000 to 55,000 clones, 80% to 95% of them singletons. The gene calls are TRBV5-4 and TRBJ2-1, with 7 bases matching TRBD1. The TCR comes from a female donor with multiple sclerosis, enrolled in a pregnancy study. Sequenced here: CD8+ T cells from peripheral blood mononuclear cells, sampled after pregnancy. CDR3 protein: CASSLVSGQDYNEQFF. In DNA, the CDR3 is TGTGCCAGCAGCCTAGTATCCGGACAGGACTACAATGAGCAGTTCTTC.